This TCR beta chain was documented in a study of blood T cells in healthy people across ages. Findings and limits, study-wide: Measured against age, TCR beta diversity per million T cells decreased in a roughly linear manner.

V was pared by 0 bases and J by 0 bases, with 9 bases of the junction left unmatched. The germline V gene encodes CDR1 LNHNV and CDR2 YYDKDF (reference sequence). There are 20 residues in the CDR3. As to this clonotype: Its antigen is not identified.

Alongside a J-beta primer mix, a sample-barcoded 5' primer served in a second PCR lasting 7 to 11 cycles. MiXCR was run by TCRdb on the 5' RACE reads, yielding one entry per CDR3 protein. The profile covers about 1,400,000 distinct CDR3 sequences, with roughly 60% appearing a single time and over 5.5% taken by the ten largest. The genes are TRBV15 and TRBJ2-1, with 12 bases lining up with TRBD2. The sequenced sample was blood. The sequence was collected from a young man in good health. CDR3 in amino acids: CATSRDRLAGGLSSYNEQFF. DNA of the CDR3: TGTGCCACCAGCAGAGATCGGCTAGCGGGGGGGCTAAGCTCCTACAATGAGCAGTTCTTC. Drawing the rest from reference TRBV15 and TRBJ2-1, the complete variable domain is DAMVIQNPRYQVTQFGKPVTLSCSQTLNHNVMYWYQQKSSQAPKLLFHYYDKDFNNEADTPDNFQSRRPNTSFCFLDIRSPGLGDTAMYLCATSRDRLAGGLSSYNEQFFGPGTRLTVL.